This TCR beta chain was sequenced in a study of blood T cells in healthy people across ages. Study results and caveats: Percentage of naive T cells showed a strong correlation with TCR beta diversity. Unsorted PBMC material precluded a definitive naive versus antigen-experienced comparison.

This CDR3 contains 14 residues. Losses at the gene ends were 7 bases for V and 2 bases for J; bases not matched to a gene: 9. CDR1 SQVTM and CDR2 ANQGSEA come from the germline V gene. Next came a second PCR, run for about 7 to 12 cycles, which used a sample-barcoded 5' primer along with a J-beta primer mix. TCRdb reanalysed the 5' RACE reads using MiXCR and keeps one entry per CDR3 protein. The repertoire includes hundreds of thousands of distinct CDR3 sequences, around 50% of them detected once, and 15% to 20% sits in the top ten. Points on this clonotype: The antigen remains undetermined.

The sample was blood. This TCR came from an older man in good health. The rearrangement uses TRBV29-1 and TRBJ2-5; 8 bases match TRBD1. The CDR3 reads CSAWTGWEQETQYF. The DNA for the CDR3 is TGCAGCGCATGGACAGGGTGGGAGCAAGAGACCCAGTACTTC.